This entry lists 14 T cell receptor beta chains sequenced from one sample in a study of spatial heterogeneity in lung cancer. TCRdb re-derived calls from the 5' RACE reads in MiXCR, one entry per CDR3 protein. The sample carries 55,000 to 75,000 distinct CDR3 sequences, 7.5% to 9% recorded once. Time point of the sample: sample taken at primary tumor resection. Whole RNA from tumor, nontumor lung or frozen PBMC was sequenced unsorted. Sequencing was performed on PBMCs, taken at surgery. The receptor set was obtained from a female donor with early-stage non-small cell lung cancer.

This clonotype was counted between two and nine times. The rearrangement uses TRBV12-3 or TRBV12-4 and TRBJ1-1; no clear D gene. The CDR3 consists of 12 residues. V gave up 6 bases and J gave up 4 bases, with 9 bases separating them. This CDR3 reads CASRNVGTEAFF. The CDR3 DNA is TGTGCCAGCAGGAACGTGGGCACTGAAGCTTTCTTT.

This clonotype was seen once. V and J are TRBV4-1 and TRBJ2-3, with 12 bases lining up with TRBD2. The CDR3 has 18 residues. Germline V CDR1 and CDR2: MGHRA, YSYEKL. The V segment lost 4 bases and the J segment 2 bases; nucleotides outside the gene matches: 10. The CDR3 loop reads CASSRGLAGRSYTDTQYF. The DNA for the CDR3 is TGCGCCAGCAGCCGAGGACTAGCGGGAAGGTCATACACAGATACGCAGTATTTT.

J is TRBJ2-3 and V is TRBV12-3 or TRBV12-4; the D gene is possibly TRBD1 (5 bases). The CDR3 has 14 amino acids. The germline V and J ends were trimmed by 3 bases and 8 bases, with 15 bases remaining between them. CDR3 nucleotide sequence: TGTGCCAGCAGTTTGGGGCAGTCCGTGGGTACGCAGTATTTT. Protein sequence: CASSLGQSVGTQYF.

At least ten counts were recorded for this clonotype. V usage is TRBV29-1 and J usage is TRBJ2-2, with TRBD2 as a possible D gene (6 bases). CDR1 and CDR2 from the germline V gene are SQVTM and ANQGSEA. The CDR3 is 12 amino acids. Between the trimmed V and J ends, which lost 3 bases and 6 bases, there was a span of 8 bases. CDR3 in DNA: TGCAGCGTTGACGGGGGTCCCGGGGAGCTGTTTTTT. This codes for CSVDGGPGELFF.

In this sample, this clonotype turned up a few times. The rearrangement uses TRBV7-9 and TRBJ1-5; 11 bases are shared with TRBD1. Per the germline V gene, CDR1 is SEHNR and CDR2 is FQNEAQ (reference sequence). The length of the CDR3 is 15 residues. V was clipped by 4 bases and J by 6 bases; unmatched bases: 5. The CDR3 nucleotides are TGTGCCAGCAGCTACGGACAGGGGGCGAGTCAGCCCCAGCATTTT. Translation gives CASSYGQGASQPQHF. The variable domain in full, with the rest retrieved from reference TRBV7-9 and TRBJ1-5, is DTGVSQNPRHKITKRGQNVTFRCDPISEHNRLYWYRQTLGQGPEFLTYFQNEAQLEKSRLLSDRFSAERPKGSFSTLEIQRTEQGDSAMYLCASSYGQGASQPQHFGDGTRLSIL.

This clonotype was recorded a few times. V gene TRBV6-2 or TRBV6-3 combines with J gene TRBJ2-7; D tentatively fits TRBD1 or TRBD2 (5 bases each). V lost 10 bases to trimming and J lost 3 bases, with 13 bases between them. Germline V lookup: CDR1 MNHEY, CDR2 SVGEGT. The CDR3 consists of 12 residues. The CDR3 sequence: CAITGANYEQYF. CDR3 nucleotides: TGTGCCATTACCGGGGCAAACTACGAGCAGTACTTC.

This clonotype was counted only a few times. The chain carries TRBV3-1 and TRBJ1-1; D gene uncertain. In germline, CDR1 is LGHDT, CDR2 YNNKEL (reference sequence). This CDR3 contains 14 residues. Trimming stripped 2 bases from V and 4 bases from J, with 11 bases between. In nucleotides, the CDR3 is TGTGCCAGCAGCCAAAGCAGCGGGTTCACTGAAGCTTTCTTT. This translates into CASSQSSGFTEAFF. Complete variable domain (other parts from reference TRBV3-1 and TRBJ1-1): DTAVSQTPKYLVTQMGNDKSIKCEQNLGHDTMYWYKQDSKKFLKIMFSYNNKELIINETVPNRFSPKSPDKAHLNLHINSLELGDSAVYFCASSQSSGFTEAFFGQGTRLTVV.

The chain couples TRBV19 to TRBJ2-5, with D possibly called TRBD1 or TRBD2 (5 bases each). Trimming cost V 3 bases and J 2 bases, with 16 bases left between them. CDR1 LNHDA and CDR2 SQIVND come from the germline V gene (reference sequence). The CDR3 is made up of 16 amino acids. CDR3 coding DNA: TGTGCCAGTAGTATGGGGGTGGACTCCCATCAAGAGACCCAGTACTTC. Encoded protein: CASSMGVDSHQETQYF.

In this sample, this clonotype turned up many times. The chain uses TRBV29-1 and TRBJ2-3; D gene uncertain. CDR1 and CDR2 from the germline V gene are SQVTM and ANQGSEA. V was cut by 5 bases and J by 3 bases, with 15 bases left in between. CDR3 length: 14 amino acids. CDR3 in DNA: TGCAGCGTTATTGCAATGACATCTACAGATACGCAGTATTTT. Its translation is CSVIAMTSTDTQYF.

There are many counts of this clonotype. V and J are TRBV12-3 or TRBV12-4 and TRBJ1-5; D gene uncertain. Trimming cost V 5 bases and J 7 bases, with 9 bases left between them. CDR3 length equals 12 residues. The CDR3 is CASSGRGQPQHF. Here the CDR3 DNA reads TGTGCCAGCAGTGGGCGTGGACAGCCCCAGCATTTT.

This clonotype came up many times. CDR3 loop: CASSFAGGNTEAFF. Here the CDR3 DNA reads TGTGCCAGCAGCTTCGCAGGAGGGAACACTGAAGCTTTCTTT. The chain couples TRBV5-4 to TRBJ1-1; D gene unclear. V lost 2 bases to trimming and J lost 1 base, with 9 bases between them. The CDR3 has 14 amino acids. Per the germline V gene, CDR1 is SGHNT and CDR2 is YYREEE (reference sequence).

The table lists this clonotype with many counts. This rearrangement joins TRBV5-1 to TRBJ1-1; 7 nucleotides agree with TRBD1. V shed 4 bases and J 1 base; nucleotides not matched to a gene: 10. CDR3 length: 16 residues. Germline loops: CDR1 SGHRS, CDR2 YFSETQ. The CDR3 nucleotides are TGCGCCAGCAGCGCAGATCCCGGGACAGCGAACACTGAAGCTTTCTTT. Translating it yields CASSADPGTANTEAFF.

This clonotype has only a few counts. The chain uses TRBV20-1 and TRBJ2-7, with 8 bases identical to TRBD1. The J segment lost 3 bases and the V segment lost 4 bases, leaving 5 bases of the junction unmatched. CDR1 and CDR2 from the germline V gene are DFQATT and SNEGSKA (reference sequence). The CDR3 loop spans 13 amino acids. The CDR3 sequence is CSAMGQADYEQYF. CDR3 bases: TGCAGTGCTATGGGACAGGCCGACTACGAGCAGTACTTC.

In DNA, the CDR3 is TGTGCCAGCAGTGAATCAATTTTGGGTGGCGGAAATGAGCAGTTCTTC. Translation gives CASSESILGGGNEQFF. J is TRBJ2-1 and V is TRBV6-1; D gene ambiguous. The germline CDR1 and CDR2 sequences are MNHNS and SASEGT. This CDR3 region has 16 residues. The V end lost 2 bases, the J end lost 7 bases, and 18 bases lay between the germline ends.